The subject of this entry is one T cell receptor beta chain. Its antigen remains unknown. The source of the sample is a study of radiation and T cells in renal cell carcinoma. Whole-study results and caveats: From baseline, blood top tumor clonotypes peaked at 2 weeks post-radiation.

Time point indicated: blood 2 weeks post-SBRT. Described treatment: 15 Gy SBRT to primary tumor, nephrectomy 4 weeks later. Looked up from germline, CDR1 is MGHRA and CDR2 is YSYEKL. This CDR3 is 15 amino acids long. Deletions cut 3 bases from V and 2 bases from J, with 11 bases between. The repertoire was sequenced with immunoSEQ multiplex PCR; TCRdb's copy has only in-frame clones and lacks some. The sample carries some 120,000 clones, 70% to 90% recorded once. The sample here was blood, taken from a patient whose treatment included radiotherapy and nephrectomy. The chain is built from TRBV4-1 and TRBJ2-1; D remains unclear. The sequence derives from a woman aged 55-69 years with renal cell carcinoma. CDR3 in DNA: TGCGCCAGCAGCCATAGCCGCGCCGCCTACAATGAGCAGTTCTTC. As protein: CASSHSRAAYNEQFF.